Sequencing of this TCR beta chain was carried out in a study of early T cells in non-severe SARS-CoV-2 infection. About the study: Sequenced material consisted of bulk RNA (from unsorted whole blood), and chains were unpaired.

Attachment of unique molecular identifiers was made to individual cDNA molecules. TCRdb re-called the 5' RACE reads through MiXCR, storing one row per CDR3 protein. This table has 55,000 to 75,000 distinct CDR3 sequences, 9% to 15% appearing once. Concerning this clonotype: The antigen remains undetermined.

Overall study findings and caveats: VDJdb-based annotation leaned toward anti-spike CD8 responses and missed private and CD4 specificities.

V lost 0 bases, J lost 5 bases, and 12 bases lay in between. Germline V gene sequence: CDR1 LGHNA, CDR2 YNFKEQ. The CDR3 sequence is 15 residues long. The rearrangement joins TRBV4-2 to TRBJ2-3; D possibly corresponds to TRBD2 (5 bases). What was sequenced was whole blood. The clonotype comes from an adult who was a healthcare worker with PCR-confirmed SARS-CoV-2 infection or an uninfected control (not recorded which). Here the CDR3 reads CASSQDLLVGDTQYF. The CDR3 DNA reads as TGTGCCAGCAGCCAAGATTTACTAGTGGGAGATACGCAGTATTTT.